These T cell receptor beta chains were read from a single sample in a study of CD4 T cell repertoires in COVID-19. TCRdb's table, derived via immunoSEQ multiplex PCR, lists solely in-frame clones and lacks some. Here the sample spans about 75,000 clones, about 83% being singletons. Sequenced here: CD4+ T cells from peripheral blood, sampled after recovery from COVID-19. These receptor sequences come from a human donor who had COVID-19. Each CDR3 is given without its conserved first and last residue.

j_call	v_call	cdr3_length	cdr3_aa
TRBJ2-3	TRBV19	15	ASSIGAGVMGTDTQY
TRBJ2-5	TRBV5-6	13	ASSLGADYQETQY
TRBJ2-1	TRBV27	11	ASSLLGNNEQF
TRBJ1-2	TRBV6-6	13	ASSYGSMEAYGYT
TRBJ2-1	TRBV7-9	13	ASSTGLAGASEQF
TRBJ2-7	TRBV6-6	11	ASSRIGSDEQY
TRBJ2-2	TRBV12-3/TRBV12-4	11	ASGGPNTGELF
TRBJ1-2	TRBV28	11	AIPKGVGDGYT
TRBJ1-1	TRBV5-1	9	ASRGGAEAF
TRBJ1-2	TRBV6-5	9	ASSTGNGYT
TRBJ1-1	TRBV7-5	13	ARSLAAGRNTEAF
TRBJ2-5	TRBV7-6	13	ASSLGQAHQETQY
TRBJ2-5	TRBV29-1	10	SVPLGGETQY
TRBJ1-6	TRBV6-2/TRBV6-3	12	ASNPTGTHSPLH
TRBJ2-3	TRBV2	12	ASTRDGSTDTQY
TRBJ2-5	TRBV6-1	13	ASSELAGVWETQY
TRBJ2-3	TRBV29-1	13	SVEKPGKSTDTQY
TRBJ1-1	TRBV6-1	16	ASSEGYRLAPRYAEAF
TRBJ2-3	TRBV4-1	11	ATSLGGQDTQY
TRBJ2-7	TRBV5-1	12	ASSPLAGGFEQY
TRBJ2-7	TRBV19	12	ASSITVDSYEQY
TRBJ2-2	TRBV19	12	ASKGRANTGELF
TRBJ2-4	TRBV15	11	ATSNPAKNIQY
TRBJ1-1	TRBV3-1/TRBV3-2	12	ASSQLTRNTEAF
TRBJ2-3	TRBV5-4	13	ASSFTGGVADTQY
TRBJ1-5	TRBV7-2	13	ASSYTGASNQPQH
TRBJ2-1	TRBV9	12	ASSPRDTYNEQF
TRBJ2-7	TRBV4-2	14	ASSQDPGQGRDEQY